A single sample is the source of the 28 T cell receptor beta chains below, sequenced in a study of T-cell memory formation after mild COVID-19. TCRdb re-called the 5' RACE reads with MiXCR, one entry per CDR3 protein. The sample lists 260,000 or so distinct CDR3 sequences, approximately 15% occurring once. The specimen was PBMCs or a T cell subset sorted from them (not recorded which). The receptors derive from a man younger than 35 who had mild COVID-19 (a few samples of this study predate the infection). Cell type and time point are not known.

J is TRBJ1-1 and V is TRBV7-2, with 7 positions matching TRBD1. J was trimmed by 0 bases and V by 5 bases; bases with no gene match: 9. The CDR3 is made up of 16 amino acids. The germline CDR1 and CDR2 sequences are SGHTA and FQGNSA. CDR3 amino acids: CASSPGGLVMNTEAFF. The DNA of the CDR3 is TGTGCCAGCAGCCCAGGGGGTCTGGTCATGAACACTGAAGCTTTCTTT.

This rearrangement joins TRBV5-5 to TRBJ2-7; either TRBD1 or TRBD2 may supply D (5 bases each). This CDR3 spans 14 amino acids. Deletions cut 7 bases from V and 3 bases from J, with 17 bases between. The V gene's germline CDR1 is SGHKS and CDR2 YYEKEE (reference sequence). CDR3 DNA sequence: TGTGCCAGCGGAATCCGGGACGCTGACTACGAGCAGTACTTC. This encodes CASGIRDADYEQYF.

This clonotype came up many times. The V gene is TRBV18, the J gene TRBJ2-5; maybe TRBD2 (6 bases). The CDR3 runs 14 residues. From germline, CDR1 is KGHSH and CDR2 LQKENI. Trimming removed 2 bases from V and 0 bases from J, with 7 bases in between. In nucleotides, the CDR3 is TGTGCCAGCTCACCAGCGGGGAACCAAGAGACCCAGTACTTC. As protein: CASSPAGNQETQYF.

This clonotype appeared once. The chain is built from TRBV2 and TRBJ1-2; D call uncertain. V was clipped by 5 bases and J by 12 bases, with 4 bases between them. CDR3 length equals 8 residues. The V gene's germline CDR1 is SNHLY and CDR2 FYNNEI. The CDR3: CASSQDTF. CDR3 DNA: TGTGCCAGCAGTCAGGACACCTTC.

Many counts were recorded for this clonotype. This chain joins TRBV20-1 and TRBJ2-5; D perhaps matches TRBD1 (5 bases). The germline CDR1 and CDR2 sequences are DFQATT and SNEGSKA (reference sequence). V was clipped by 0 bases and J by 5 bases, with 16 bases between them. CDR3 size: 15 residues. The CDR3 DNA reads TGCAGTGCTAGAGATGCCAGGGAAGGCTCGGAGACCCAGTACTTC. Translating gives CSARDAREGSETQYF.

The V gene is TRBV11-3, the J gene TRBJ2-2; D remains unclear. The length of the CDR3 is 15 residues. V lost 0 bases and J 7 bases, leaving 12 bases between the germline ends. Germline loops: CDR1 SGHNT, CDR2 YENEEA. In DNA form, the CDR3 reads TGTGCCAGCAGCTTAGATAGTTTCGATAACGGGGAGCTGTTTTTT. Its translation: CASSLDSFDNGELFF.

This clonotype was observed a few times. The rearrangement joins TRBV6-2 or TRBV6-3 to TRBJ2-3, with D perhaps matching TRBD2 (6 bases). Germline values: CDR1 MNHEY, CDR2 SVGEGT. This CDR3 contains 14 residues. Trimming took 2 bases from V and 1 from J, leaving 7 bases between them. The CDR3 nucleotides are TGTGCCAGCAGTTACCGCGGGGGCACAGATACGCAGTATTTT. Translating gives CASSYRGGTDTQYF.

This clonotype has just a few counts. The chain carries TRBV7-3 and TRBJ2-1; 9 nucleotides line up with TRBD2. The CDR3 extends over 21 amino acids. Per germline, CDR1 SGHTA and CDR2 FQGTGA. With V trimmed by 1 base and J by 0 bases, 16 bases remained unmatched. CDR3 DNA: TGTGCCAGCAGCTTAAAGGGGGCTAGCGGGGCCCATACTAGCTCCTACAATGAGCAGTTCTTC. Its protein product is CASSLKGASGAHTSSYNEQFF.

This clonotype was counted a few times. The chain is built from TRBV18 and TRBJ1-6; D is unclear. The germline V gene has CDR1 KGHSH and CDR2 LQKENI. Trimming took 3 bases from V and 17 from J, leaving 17 bases between them. This CDR3 is built from 13 residues. CDR3 coding DNA: TGTGCCAGCTCACCGGCGATTCGGGGAGAGTTCCACTTT. Protein product: CASSPAIRGEFHF.

This chain links TRBV5-1 with TRBJ2-2; D unresolved. CDR1 and CDR2 from the germline V gene are SGHRS and YFSETQ. This CDR3 has 17 amino acids. V lost 1 base and J lost 5, with 18 bases in between. Here the CDR3 DNA reads TGCGCCAGCAGCTTGTTTGGTCCAGTTTCAAGTACCGGGGAGCTGTTTTTT. Translation gives CASSLFGPVSSTGELFF.

V is TRBV28 and J is TRBJ2-7; D is possibly TRBD1 (6 bases). Germline V gene sequence: CDR1 MDHEN, CDR2 SYDVKM. Trimming pared 5 bases from V and 1 base from J, leaving 12 bases between. CDR3 length equals 14 residues. Written as DNA, the CDR3 is TGTGCCAGCAGTGGGACACGTCCGTCCTACGAGCAGTACTTC. It codes for CASSGTRPSYEQYF.

The J gene is TRBJ1-2, the V gene TRBV11-2; 8 bases match TRBD1. Germline CDR1 SGHAT, CDR2 FQNNGV. CDR3 length: 14 residues. The J segment lost 6 bases and the V segment lost 8 bases, leaving 11 bases of the junction unmatched. CDR3 nucleotide sequence: TGTGCCAGCGCCAGGGGGCTCGAGGCCGATGGCTACACCTTC. It yields the protein CASARGLEADGYTF.

This clonotype has only a few counts. In nucleotides, the CDR3 is TGTGCCAGCAGCTCCCGGGCGAGAGATACGCAGTATTTT. The encoded protein is CASSSRARDTQYF. The chain uses TRBV7-3 and TRBJ2-3, with D hard to call. Germline CDR1 SGHTA, CDR2 FQGTGA. V lost 4 bases, J lost 5 bases, and 10 bases lay in between. The length of the CDR3 is 13 residues. Full variable domain (rest looked up from reference TRBV7-3 and TRBJ2-3): GAGVSQTPSNKVTEKGKYVELRCDPISGHTALYWYRQSLGQGPEFLIYFQGTGAADDSGLPNDRFFAVRPEGSVSTLKIQRTERGDSAVYLCASSSRARDTQYFGPGTRLTVL.

The sample holds a few counts of this clonotype. The chain joins TRBV4-1 to TRBJ2-7, with TRBD1 as a possible D gene (5 bases). This CDR3 has 15 residues. V lost 0 bases and J 3 bases, leaving 12 bases between the germline ends. From germline, CDR1 is MGHRA and CDR2 YSYEKL. CDR3: CASSQEDARVYEQYF. The CDR3, as DNA: TGCGCCAGCAGCCAAGAAGATGCCAGGGTCTACGAGCAGTACTTC.

The gene calls are TRBV4-1 and TRBJ1-6; D is possibly TRBD1 (5 bases). Trimming left V 4 bases short and J 0 bases short, with 10 bases between. CDR1 is MGHRA and CDR2 is YSYEKL in the germline V gene. CDR3 length: 16 residues. The CDR3 region is CASSRGESSYNSPLHF. CDR3 bases: TGCGCCAGCAGCCGAGGGGAGAGCTCCTATAATTCACCCCTCCACTTT.

In its sample, this clonotype was seen a few times. The genes are TRBV21-1 and TRBJ2-2; TRBD1, the table's D call, was not compared with the DNA. TRBV21-1 is a pseudogene locus. The length of the CDR3 is 16 residues. The CDR3 loop is CASSKLSQGNTGELFF. The DNA of the CDR3 is TGTGCCAGCAGCAAATTGAGTCAGGGAAACACCGGGGAGCTGTTTTTT.

This clonotype was seen ten or more times. The chain links TRBV7-2 to TRBJ2-2, with TRBD1 matching 11 bases. The CDR3 consists of 16 residues. V lost 5 bases to trimming and J lost 4 bases; unmatched junction nucleotides: 6. CDR1 is SGHTA, CDR2 FQGNSA, per germline. The CDR3 coding sequence is TGTGCCAGCAGCCCCCGGACAGGGGGCCCCACCGGGGAGCTGTTTTTT. It translates to CASSPRTGGPTGELFF.

The chain combines TRBV12-3 or TRBV12-4 with TRBJ2-3, with TRBD2 matching over 8 bases. The CDR3 has 14 amino acids. Losses at the gene ends were 7 bases for V and 5 bases for J; bases not matched to a gene: 8. The CDR3 here is CASTLSGEVDTQYF. DNA of the CDR3: TGTGCCAGCACCCTTAGCGGGGAGGTAGATACGCAGTATTTT.

The genes are TRBV4-1 and TRBJ2-2, with a possible D match to TRBD2 (6 bases). The ends were cut back, 6 bases at V and 0 bases at J, with 11 bases in the middle. Germline V gene data show CDR1 as MGHRA and CDR2 as YSYEKL. The CDR3 length is 15 residues. CDR3 protein: CASRQDYANTGELFF. The CDR3 DNA sequence: TGCGCCAGCAGGCAGGACTACGCGAACACCGGGGAGCTGTTTTTT.

The V gene is TRBV7-2, the J gene TRBJ2-5; D may correspond to TRBD1 or TRBD2 (6 bases each). The CDR3 totals 12 residues. CDR1 is SGHTA, CDR2 FQGNSA, per germline. The germline V and J ends were trimmed by 11 bases and 5 bases, with 15 bases remaining between them. The CDR3 sequence: CASEGGWETQYF. The CDR3 DNA follows: TGTGCCTCAGAGGGGGGATGGGAGACCCAGTACTTC.

The V gene is TRBV5-1, the J gene TRBJ1-1; 10 bases match TRBD1. The CDR3 consists of 15 residues. Unmatched junction bases numbered 10, after V lost 4 bases and J lost 7 bases. Germline values: CDR1 SGHRS, CDR2 YFSETQ. CDR3 in amino acids: CASSQTQTGGVEAFF. CDR3 nucleotides: TGCGCCAGCAGCCAAACCCAGACAGGGGGCGTTGAAGCTTTCTTT.

This clonotype occurred a few times. The J gene is TRBJ1-5, the V gene TRBV25-1; D perhaps matches TRBD1 (6 bases). The germline V gene encodes CDR1 MGHDK and CDR2 SYGVNS. CDR3 size: 15 residues. The V end was cut by 6 bases, the J end by 5 bases, with 17 bases between. This chain's CDR3 is CASSPVGGWDQPQHF. CDR3 nucleotide sequence: TGTGCCAGCAGCCCCGTCGGGGGCTGGGATCAGCCCCAGCATTTT.

The chain couples TRBV2 to TRBJ2-3; D unclear. This CDR3 contains 12 residues. V lost 4 bases to trimming and J lost 6 bases, with 8 bases between them. Germline V gene lookup returns CDR1 SNHLY and CDR2 FYNNEI. The CDR3 sequence: CASSALWDTQYF. CDR3 sequence (DNA): TGTGCCAGCAGTGCCCTTTGGGATACGCAGTATTTT.

The gene calls are TRBV4-2 and TRBJ1-5; 9 bases map to TRBD1. V was pared by 1 base and J by 5 bases, with 9 bases of the junction left unmatched. The V gene's germline CDR1 is LGHNA and CDR2 YNFKEQ. The CDR3 sequence is 17 residues long. CDR3 in DNA: TGTGCCAGCAGCCAAGGGCAGGGACAGGGTGCGCATCAGCCCCAGCATTTT. The encoded protein is CASSQGQGQGAHQPQHF.

This clonotype was counted between two and nine times. Mismatch with germline at one junction end may stem from a read error. The chain recombines TRBV5-6 with TRBJ2-7; 10 nucleotides line up with TRBD2. Germline-derived CDR1 and CDR2 are SGHDT and YYEEEE. The CDR3 runs 17 residues. This chain's CDR3 is CASSLVGWTSGDYEQYF. As DNA, the CDR3 is TGTGCCAGCAGTTTGGTTGGTTGGACTAGCGGTGATTACGAGCAGTACTTC.

This clonotype was recorded a few times. This rearrangement joins TRBV3-1 to TRBJ2-5; D gene ambiguous. The CDR3 is 12 amino acids. V was clipped by 4 bases and J by 3 bases, with 6 bases between them. Germline CDR1 reads LGHDT; CDR2 reads YNNKEL (reference sequence). The CDR3 is CASSRHKETQYF. DNA for the CDR3: TGTGCCAGCAGCCGCCACAAAGAGACCCAGTACTTC.

The chain links TRBV7-9 to TRBJ1-2; a weak D match, TRBD1 (5 bases). V was clipped by 5 bases and J by 5 bases, with 12 bases between them. The CDR3 covers 13 residues. Germline V gene data show CDR1 as SEHNR and CDR2 as FQNEAQ (reference sequence). CDR3 in amino acids: CASSPGEGYGYTF. For the CDR3, the DNA is TGTGCCAGCAGCCCCGGCGAGGGGTATGGCTACACCTTC.

The genes are TRBV20-1 and TRBJ2-7, with TRBD1 matching 10 bases. The germline gives CDR1 DFQATT, CDR2 SNEGSKA (reference sequence). Germline trimming cut 6 bases from V and 6 bases from J; bases unmatched to any gene: 14. The CDR3 spans 15 residues. Here the CDR3 reads CSARGGDRGLFEQYF. The CDR3 DNA reads TGCAGTGCCCGGGGCGGGGACAGGGGCCTCTTCGAGCAGTACTTC.